Below are 22 T cell receptor beta chains sequenced from a single sample in a study of Graves' ophthalmopathy and Graves' hyperthyroidism. For repertoire sequencing, the TCR beta CDR3 regions were amplified from RNA transcripts. A first-round RT-PCR used HTBI primers, followed by a second-round multiplex PCR. TCRdb redid the calling of the multiplex PCR reads with MiXCR, one entry per CDR3 protein. Among 200,000 to 300,000 distinct CDR3 sequences listed, around 50% were seen once. The sequencing sample was made of peripheral blood. These receptors originate from an adult man with Graves' ophthalmopathy.

The rearrangement uses TRBV7-9 and TRBJ1-3; D remains unclear. Germline-derived CDR1 and CDR2 are SEHNR and FQNEAQ (reference sequence). The CDR3 is 15 residues long. V was trimmed by 5 bases and J by 3 bases, leaving 14 bases between them. This chain's CDR3 is CASSRTDYVGNTIYF. The CDR3 coding sequence is TGTGCCAGCAGCCGGACGGACTACGTTGGAAACACCATATATTTT.

This clonotype was seen a few times. CDR3 residues: CASSRLAETYEQYF. CDR3 bases: TGTGCCAGCAGCCGACTAGCGGAGACCTACGAGCAGTACTTC. The chain uses TRBV2 and TRBJ2-7; 9 positions match TRBD2. The germline V gene encodes CDR1 SNHLY and CDR2 FYNNEI. This CDR3 comprises 14 residues. V dropped 6 bases and J dropped 2; count of bases not matched to a gene: 5.

The chain couples TRBV7-8 to TRBJ2-7; TRBD1 or TRBD2 may be the D gene (5 bases each). The CDR3 sequence is 15 residues long. Trimming stripped 1 base from V and 3 bases from J, with 13 bases between. Germline V gene sequence: CDR1 SGHVS, CDR2 FQNEAQ. CDR3 DNA sequence: TGTGCCAGCAGCTTAGGGGACGGGATGTACTACGAGCAGTACTTC. Its protein is CASSLGDGMYYEQYF.

This clonotype was counted only a few times. This rearrangement joins TRBV7-9 to TRBJ1-6, with D perhaps matching TRBD1 (5 bases). Germline V gene data show CDR1 as SEHNR and CDR2 as FQNEAQ (reference sequence). Between the trimmed V and J ends, which lost 3 bases and 7 bases, there was a span of 10 bases. The CDR3 loop spans 14 amino acids. The CDR3 loop is CASSLSGNNSPLHF. The CDR3 region has the DNA TGTGCCAGCAGCTTGTCAGGGAACAATTCACCCCTCCACTTT.

This sequence joins TRBV25-1 and TRBJ2-6; TRBD1 might be the D (6 bases). The length of the CDR3 is 16 residues. Trimming took 6 bases from V and 0 from J, leaving 12 bases between them. CDR1 and CDR2 from the germline V gene are MGHDK and SYGVNS. The chain's CDR3 is CASSPGASSGANVLTF. The DNA of the CDR3 is TGTGCCAGCAGCCCAGGGGCCAGCTCTGGGGCCAACGTCCTGACTTTC.

This clonotype was counted at least ten times. This chain uses TRBV7-6 with TRBJ1-1; D might be TRBD1 (5 bases). V lost 1 base and J lost 5, with 8 bases in between. The CDR3 runs to 13 residues. Germline assignment: CDR1 SGHVS and CDR2 FNYEAQ. CDR3 nucleotide sequence: TGTGCCAGCAGCTTAGTGCAGGGAACTGAAGCTTTCTTT. Translating gives CASSLVQGTEAFF.

This chain uses TRBV12-3 or TRBV12-4 with TRBJ1-4, with 10 positions matching TRBD1. The J segment lost 7 bases and the V segment lost 2 bases, leaving 4 bases of the junction unmatched. This CDR3 has 15 residues. In DNA, the CDR3 is TGTGCCAGCAGTTTATGGGGACAGGGGATTGAAAAACTGTTTTTT. This gives the protein CASSLWGQGIEKLFF.

This clonotype has only a few counts. V is TRBV2 and J is TRBJ2-7, with D unclear. The ends were cut back, 1 base at V and 3 bases at J, with 10 bases in the middle. The V gene's germline CDR1 is SNHLY and CDR2 FYNNEI. The CDR3 sequence is 14 residues long. The CDR3 loop reads CASSEGHTLYEQYF. The CDR3 nucleotides read TGTGCCAGCAGTGAAGGCCACACACTCTACGAGCAGTACTTC.

Turning to this clonotype: One junction end disagrees with the germline gene, perhaps due to a read error. The rearrangement links TRBV2 to TRBJ1-4, with D tentatively TRBD1 (6 bases). The CDR3 is 17 residues long. CDR1 is SNHLY and CDR2 is FYNNEI in the germline V gene. The CDR3 region has the DNA TGCGCCAGCAGCCAAGTGGGCCGGGGGGCAACTGGAGAAAAACTGTTTTTT. Protein product: CASSQVGRGATGEKLFF.

The genes are TRBV9 and TRBJ2-7; perhaps TRBD2 as D (7 bases). Germline assignment: CDR1 SGDLS and CDR2 YYNGEE. Trimming removed 0 bases from V and 1 base from J, with 11 bases in between. The CDR3 extends over 15 amino acids. CDR3 DNA: TGTGCCAGCAGCGTAGGGACAGCGGGATCCTACGAGCAGTACTTC. It is translated as CASSVGTAGSYEQYF. The full variable domain, rest sourced from reference TRBV9 and TRBJ2-7, is DSGVTQTPKHLITATGQRVTLRCSPRSGDLSVYWYQQSLDQGLQFLIQYYNGEERAKGNILERFSAQQFPDLHSELNLSSLELGDSALYFCASSVGTAGSYEQYFGPGTRLTVT.

The chain couples TRBV15 to TRBJ2-5; 8 positions match TRBD1. The CDR3 is 15 residues long. Germline V gene sequence: CDR1 LNHNV, CDR2 YYDKDF (reference sequence). With V trimmed by 2 bases and J by 5 bases, 7 bases remained unmatched. CDR3 in DNA: TGTGCCACCAGCAGACCTCAGGGGGCACTGGAGACCCAGTACTTC. Its protein is CATSRPQGALETQYF.

This clonotype has ten or more counts. This rearrangement joins TRBV29-1 to TRBJ1-1; D uncertain. Trimming stripped 4 bases from V and 0 bases from J, with 9 bases between. Germline loops: CDR1 SQVTM, CDR2 ANQGSEA. The CDR3 sequence is 13 residues long. As DNA, the CDR3 is TGCAGCGTTGCTAAGGACTTGAACACTGAAGCTTTCTTT. It encodes CSVAKDLNTEAFF.

The sample holds a few counts of this clonotype. The gene calls are TRBV20-1 and TRBJ1-2, with TRBD1 matching over 7 bases. The CDR3 sequence is 13 residues long. CDR1 DFQATT and CDR2 SNEGSKA come from the germline V gene (reference sequence). V was clipped by 5 bases and J by 5 bases; unmatched bases: 8. The CDR3 nucleotides are TGCAGTGCTGCCAGGGGGGAGGCGTATGGCTACACCTTC. Translating gives CSAARGEAYGYTF.

With respect to this clonotype: The CDR3 does not close with the conserved phenylalanine or tryptophan, likely indicating a read error. The chain employs TRBV5-7 and TRBJ2-5, with D perhaps being TRBD1 or TRBD2 (5 bases each). TRBV5-7 is noted as an ORF with a role that remains uncertain. The CDR3 extends over 15 amino acids. Trimming took 2 bases from V and 1 from J, leaving 12 bases between them. CDR3 amino acids: CASSFRGTVQETQYL. As DNA, the CDR3 is TGTGCCAGCAGCTTTAGAGGGACGGTCCAAGAGACCCAGTACCTC.

This clonotype was observed a handful of times. This chain uses TRBV20-1 with TRBJ1-2; D remains ambiguous. CDR3 size: 13 residues. Germline V CDR1 and CDR2: DFQATT, SNEGSKA (reference sequence). Trimming took off 3 bases at V and 0 bases at J, with 8 bases between the two ends. The CDR3 is CSARALSNYGYTF. CDR3 bases: TGCAGTGCTAGGGCCCTCTCTAACTATGGCTACACCTTC.

This clonotype was recorded once. This chain uses TRBV7-2 with TRBJ1-1, with TRBD1 as a possible D gene (5 bases). The germline V and J ends were trimmed by 8 bases and 4 bases, with 14 bases remaining between them. This CDR3 region has 13 residues. The germline gives CDR1 SGHTA, CDR2 FQGNSA. CDR3 nucleotides: TGTGCCAGCCGCAGGGAGGCGGTCACTGAAGCTTTCTTT. Encoded protein: CASRREAVTEAFF.

The chain carries TRBV2 and TRBJ1-1; no firm D call. Trimming cost V 5 bases and J 1 base, with 8 bases left between them. Per germline, CDR1 SNHLY and CDR2 FYNNEI. This CDR3 is built from 13 residues. The chain's CDR3 is CASSYEKNTEAFF. The CDR3 region has the DNA TGTGCCAGCAGTTACGAAAAGAACACTGAAGCTTTCTTT.

This sequence joins TRBV10-3 and TRBJ1-2; no clear D. The V end lost 0 bases, the J end lost 8 bases, and 10 bases lay between the germline ends. The CDR3 is 13 residues long. CDR1 is ENHRY and CDR2 is SYGVKD in the germline V gene. The CDR3 spells CAISESMGGGYTF. The CDR3 DNA reads TGTGCCATCAGTGAGTCGATGGGAGGCGGCTACACCTTC.

This clonotype occurred a few times. This sequence joins TRBV9 and TRBJ2-7; tentative D call: TRBD1 (5 bases). This CDR3 is built from 14 residues. CDR1 and CDR2 (germline): SGDLS, YYNGEE. Trimming removed 0 bases from V and 0 bases from J, with 7 bases in between. The CDR3 DNA sequence: TGTGCCAGCAGCGTAGTAGGGGACTCCTACGAGCAGTACTTC. It yields the protein CASSVVGDSYEQYF.

This clonotype was observed at least ten times. V is TRBV29-1 and J is TRBJ2-5; 10 bases align to TRBD1. Trimming took 1 base from V and 3 from J; bases not matched to a gene: 5. Per the germline V gene, CDR1 is SQVTM and CDR2 is ANQGSEA. The CDR3 sequence is 15 residues long. The CDR3 nucleotides are TGCAGCGTTGAAGGGGGACAGGGGTGGGAAGAGACCCAGTACTTC. This encodes CSVEGGQGWEETQYF.

This clonotype was found a few times. This chain links TRBV7-6 with TRBJ2-5, with D possibly being TRBD1 or TRBD2 (5 bases each). V shed 2 bases and J shed 4 bases, with 11 bases lying between them. The CDR3 runs 14 residues. Germline V gene lookup returns CDR1 SGHVS and CDR2 FNYEAQ. In DNA, the CDR3 is TGTGCCAGCAGCTTACTGGGACCGGTAGAGACCCAGTACTTC. It translates to CASSLLGPVETQYF.

V is TRBV20-1 and J is TRBJ2-2, with 7 bases identical to TRBD2. J gave up 0 bases and V 5 bases, and 3 bases lay outside the gene matches. Germline-derived CDR1 and CDR2 are DFQATT and SNEGSKA (reference sequence). This CDR3 contains 14 residues. In DNA form, the CDR3 reads TGCAGTGCTTTACGGGGGGCGAACACCGGGGAGCTGTTTTTT. This encodes CSALRGANTGELFF.